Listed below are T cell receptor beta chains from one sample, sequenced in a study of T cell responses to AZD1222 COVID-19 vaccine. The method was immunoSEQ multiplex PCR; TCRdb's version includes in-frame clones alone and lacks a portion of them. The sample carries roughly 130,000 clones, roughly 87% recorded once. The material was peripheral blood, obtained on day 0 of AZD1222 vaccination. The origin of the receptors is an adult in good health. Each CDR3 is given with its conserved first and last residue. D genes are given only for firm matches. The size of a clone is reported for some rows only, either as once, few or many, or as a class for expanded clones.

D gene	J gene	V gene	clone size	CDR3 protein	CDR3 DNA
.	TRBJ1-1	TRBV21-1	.	CASSRKISGDYTEAFF	TGTGCCAGCAGCAGAAAAATCTCGGGAGATTACACTGAAGCTTTCTTT
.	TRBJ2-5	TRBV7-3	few	CASSPKGETQYF	TGTGCCAGCAGCCCAAAGGGAGAGACCCAGTACTTC
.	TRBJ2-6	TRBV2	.	CASSEAYSGANVLTF	TGTGCCAGCAGTGAAGCTTACTCTGGGGCCAACGTCCTGACTTTC
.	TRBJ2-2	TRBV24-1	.	CATSDPSWSGELFF	TGTGCCACCAGTGATCCTAGTTGGTCCGGGGAGCTGTTTTTT
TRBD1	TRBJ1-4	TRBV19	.	CASTTRGGVNEKLFF	TGTGCCAGTACCACCCGAGGGGGCGTTAATGAAAAACTGTTTTTT
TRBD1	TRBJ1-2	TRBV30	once	CAWSGGDRVYSGYTF	TGTGCCTGGAGTGGGGGGGACAGGGTTTACTCGGGCTACACCTTC
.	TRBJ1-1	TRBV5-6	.	CASSAGTVNTEAFF	TGTGCCAGCAGCGCCGGGACGGTGAACACTGAAGCTTTCTTT
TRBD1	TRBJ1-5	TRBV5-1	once	CASSAGQGGQPQHF	TGCGCCAGCAGCGCCGGACAGGGTGGGCAGCCCCAGCATTTT
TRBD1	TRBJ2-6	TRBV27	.	CASSSQGAGANVLTF	TGTGCCAGCAGTTCACAGGGGGCTGGGGCCAACGTCCTGACTTTC
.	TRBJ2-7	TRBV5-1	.	CASSFTFTTYEQYF	TGCGCCAGCAGCTTTACTTTCACCACCTACGAGCAGTACTTC
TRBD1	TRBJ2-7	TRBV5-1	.	CASSLQGSSYEQYF	TGCGCCAGCAGCTTACAGGGGAGCTCCTACGAGCAGTACTTC
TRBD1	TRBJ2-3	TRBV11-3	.	CASSLERTGGRNTQYF	TGTGCCAGCAGCTTAGAGAGGACAGGGGGCAGGAATACGCAGTATTTT
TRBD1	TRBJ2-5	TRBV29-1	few	CSTGQGQETQYF	TGCAGCACTGGACAGGGGCAAGAGACCCAGTACTTC
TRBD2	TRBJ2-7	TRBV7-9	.	CASSFGGGQFYEQYF	TGTGCCAGCAGCTTTGGCGGGGGGCAATTCTACGAGCAGTACTTC
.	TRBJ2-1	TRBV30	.	CASTHISYNEQFF	TGTGCCTCCACCCACATATCCTACAATGAGCAGTTCTTC